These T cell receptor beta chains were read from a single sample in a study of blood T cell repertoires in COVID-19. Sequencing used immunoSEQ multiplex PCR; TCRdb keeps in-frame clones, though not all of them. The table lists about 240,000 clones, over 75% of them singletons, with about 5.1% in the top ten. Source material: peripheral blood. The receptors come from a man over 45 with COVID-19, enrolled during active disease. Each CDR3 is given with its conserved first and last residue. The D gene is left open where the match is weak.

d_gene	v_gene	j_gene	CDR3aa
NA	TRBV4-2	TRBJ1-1	CASSQQGTEAFF
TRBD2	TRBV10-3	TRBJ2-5	CAISWTSSGQETQYF
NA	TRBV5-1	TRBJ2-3	CASSLGGLTDTQYF
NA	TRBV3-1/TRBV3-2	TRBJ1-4	CASSQRRGVGEGEKLFF
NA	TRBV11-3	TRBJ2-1	CASSPGTNNEQFF
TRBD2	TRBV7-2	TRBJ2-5	CASSPGTSGGAWETQYF
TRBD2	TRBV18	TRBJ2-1	CASSGTSGGSEQFF
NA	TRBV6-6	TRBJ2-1	CASSPPGRFGGHNEQFF
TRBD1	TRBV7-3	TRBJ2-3	CASSVQGSGTDTQYF
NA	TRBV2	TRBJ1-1	CASTHGGRDTEAFF
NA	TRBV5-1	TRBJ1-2	CASSLGDAGPHGYTF
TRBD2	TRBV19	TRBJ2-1	CASSISYAGGPLDEQFF
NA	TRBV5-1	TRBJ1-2	CASSSGTFPGYGYTF
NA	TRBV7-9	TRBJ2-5	CASSLALAQETQYF
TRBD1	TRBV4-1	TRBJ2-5	CASSFSGTDTKTQYF